Reported below is one T cell receptor beta chain. This sample stems from a study of blood T cell repertoires in COVID-19. Using immunoSEQ multiplex PCR, the repertoire was profiled, and TCRdb retains in-frame clones only, with some absent. The sample gives 150,000 to 200,000 clones, approximately 89% of which show up once; more than 0.75% is in the top ten. J gave up 3 bases and V 6 bases, and 3 bases lay outside the gene matches. There are 15 residues in the CDR3. From germline, CDR1 is ENHRY and CDR2 SYGVKD. The chain employs TRBV10-3 and TRBJ2-1; 12 bases fit TRBD2. The sequence derives from a woman aged 18-30 years who had recovered from COVID-19. The specimen sequenced was PBMCs or T cells enriched from blood (not recorded which). The CDR3, as DNA: TGTGCCATCAGAAAACTAGCGGGAGGCTACAATGAGCAGTTCTTC. This codes for CAIRKLAGGYNEQFF.